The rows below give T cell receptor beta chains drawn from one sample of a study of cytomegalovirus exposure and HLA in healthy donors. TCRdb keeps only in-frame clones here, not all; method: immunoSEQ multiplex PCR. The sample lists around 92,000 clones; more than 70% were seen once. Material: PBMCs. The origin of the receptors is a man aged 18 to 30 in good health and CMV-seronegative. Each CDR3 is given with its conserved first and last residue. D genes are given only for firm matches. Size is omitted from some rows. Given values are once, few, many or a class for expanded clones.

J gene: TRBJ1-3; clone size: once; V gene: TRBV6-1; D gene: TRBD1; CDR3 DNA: TGTGCCAGCAGTGACCGCCAGGGGGGGACAGGCTTT; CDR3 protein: CASSDRQGGTGF
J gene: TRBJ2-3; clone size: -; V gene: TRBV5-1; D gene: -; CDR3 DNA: TGCGCCAGCAGCTTGGTTGGCAGGGACTCAGATACGCAGTATTTT; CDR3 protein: CASSLVGRDSDTQYF
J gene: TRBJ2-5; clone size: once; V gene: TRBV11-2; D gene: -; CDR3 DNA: TGTGCCAGCAGCTTAGGTTCGGAGACCCAGTACTTC; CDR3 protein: CASSLGSETQYF
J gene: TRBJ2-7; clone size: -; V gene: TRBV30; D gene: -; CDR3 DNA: TGTGCCGGATGCGCGGCCGGGTTCGGGGAGCAGTACTTC; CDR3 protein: CAGCAAGFGEQYF
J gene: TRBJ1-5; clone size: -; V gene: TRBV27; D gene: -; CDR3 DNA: TGTGCCAGCAGGTACCTGGACAGATATCAGCCCCAGCATTTT; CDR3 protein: CASRYLDRYQPQHF
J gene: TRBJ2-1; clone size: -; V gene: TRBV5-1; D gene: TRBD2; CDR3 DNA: TGCGCCAGCAGCTTGGGGGCTTATAGCGGGGGGGCCGGGAATGAGCAGTTCTTC; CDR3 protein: CASSLGAYSGGAGNEQFF
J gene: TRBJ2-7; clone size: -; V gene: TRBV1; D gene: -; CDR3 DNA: TGCACCAGCACCCAGTGCAGGTTCTCCAGAAGCTCCTACGAGCAGTACTTC; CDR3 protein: CTSTQCRFSRSSYEQYF
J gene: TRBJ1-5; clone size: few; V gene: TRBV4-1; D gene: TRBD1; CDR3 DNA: TGCGCCAGCAGCCAAGGACAGGGCCCCAATCAGCCCCAGCATTTT; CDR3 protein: CASSQGQGPNQPQHF
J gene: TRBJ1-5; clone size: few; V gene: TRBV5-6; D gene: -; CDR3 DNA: TGTGCCAGCAGCTTGGGACAACCAAGCGGGCAGCCCCAGCATTTT; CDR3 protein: CASSLGQPSGQPQHF
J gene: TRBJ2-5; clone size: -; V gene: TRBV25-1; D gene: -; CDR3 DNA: TGTGCCAGCAGTGTTAGCGAAGAGACCCAGTACTTC; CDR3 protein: CASSVSEETQYF
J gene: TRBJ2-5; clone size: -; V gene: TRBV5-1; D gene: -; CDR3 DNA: TGCGCCAGCAGCTTGGCCCGGTCAAACGTCCAAGAGACCCAGTACTTC; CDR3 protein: CASSLARSNVQETQYF
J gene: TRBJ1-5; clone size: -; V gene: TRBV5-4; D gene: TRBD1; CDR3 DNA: TGTGCCAGCAGCTCCGGGACAGGGGGACCGGGGGATCAGCCCCAGCATTTT; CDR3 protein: CASSSGTGGPGDQPQHF
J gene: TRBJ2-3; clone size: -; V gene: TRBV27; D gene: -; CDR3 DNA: TGTGCCAGCAGTTTACAGGGGGATACGCAGTATTTT; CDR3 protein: CASSLQGDTQYF
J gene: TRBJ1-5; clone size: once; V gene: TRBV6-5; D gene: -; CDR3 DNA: TGTGCCAGCAGCCTAGGGGGACCCAATCAGCCCCAGCATTTT; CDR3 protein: CASSLGGPNQPQHF
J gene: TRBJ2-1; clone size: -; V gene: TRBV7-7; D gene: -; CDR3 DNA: TGTGCTAGCAGCGACGGAGGGAGCGCCTACAATGAGCAGTTCTTC; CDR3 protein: CASSDGGSAYNEQFF
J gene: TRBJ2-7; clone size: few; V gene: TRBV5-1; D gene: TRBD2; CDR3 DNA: TGCGCCAGCAGCCCGGGACTAGCGGGGGGCCCCATCTACGAGCAGTACTTC; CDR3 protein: CASSPGLAGGPIYEQYF
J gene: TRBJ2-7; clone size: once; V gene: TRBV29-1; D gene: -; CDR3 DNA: TGCGGCGTAAGGACAGACCTATCCTACGAGCAGTACTTC; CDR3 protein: CGVRTDLSYEQYF
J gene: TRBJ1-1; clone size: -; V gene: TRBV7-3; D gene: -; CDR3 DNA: TGTGCCAGCAGCTTAGCAGACGGGGTAAACACTGAAGCTTTCTTT; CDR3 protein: CASSLADGVNTEAFF
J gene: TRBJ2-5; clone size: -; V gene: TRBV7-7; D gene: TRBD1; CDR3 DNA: TGTGCTAGCAGTCCGACAGGGATTGGATGGGAGACCCAGTACTTC; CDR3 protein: CASSPTGIGWETQYF
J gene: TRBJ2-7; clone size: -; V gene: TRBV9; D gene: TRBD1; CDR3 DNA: TGTGCCAGCAGCCCACAGGGACAGGGGCTCTCCTACGAGCAGTACTTC; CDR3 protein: CASSPQGQGLSYEQYF
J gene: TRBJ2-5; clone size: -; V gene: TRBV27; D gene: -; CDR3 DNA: TGTGCCAGCAGTTTAAAGGGTAGGGGAGAGACCCAGTACTTC; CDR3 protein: CASSLKGRGETQYF
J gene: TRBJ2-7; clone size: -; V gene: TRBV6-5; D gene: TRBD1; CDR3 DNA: TGTGCCAGCAGTTACTCCGGGACAGGGGGCTACGAGCAGTACTTC; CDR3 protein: CASSYSGTGGYEQYF
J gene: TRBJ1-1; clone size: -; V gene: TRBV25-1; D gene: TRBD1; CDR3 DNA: TGTGCCAGCAGCAGGGGACAGGGGAGCACTGAAGCTTTCTTT; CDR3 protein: CASSRGQGSTEAFF
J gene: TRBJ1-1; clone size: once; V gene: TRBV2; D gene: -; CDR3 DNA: TGTGCCAGTGTAATTTCGCAGGTGAACACTGAAGCTTTCTTT; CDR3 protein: CASVISQVNTEAFF
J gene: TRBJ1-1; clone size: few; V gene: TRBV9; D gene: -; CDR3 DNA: TGTGCCAGCAGCCCGAGGGGAGGGCAATTATGGGAAGGGACTGAAGCTTTCTTT; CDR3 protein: CASSPRGGQLWEGTEAFF
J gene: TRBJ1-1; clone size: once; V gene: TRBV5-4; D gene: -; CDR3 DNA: TGTGCCAGCAGCTTGGTCACCCGGGGGGACACTGAAGCTTTCTTT; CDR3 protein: CASSLVTRGDTEAFF
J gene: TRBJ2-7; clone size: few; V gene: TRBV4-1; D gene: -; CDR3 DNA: TGCGCCAGCAGCCAAGTAATGGGGCTCTACGAGCAGTACTTC; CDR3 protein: CASSQVMGLYEQYF
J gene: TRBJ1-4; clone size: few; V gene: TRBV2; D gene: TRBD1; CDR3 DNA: TGTGCCAGCAGTCCGCCGGGACAGGGAAAACTGTTTTTT; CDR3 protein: CASSPPGQGKLFF
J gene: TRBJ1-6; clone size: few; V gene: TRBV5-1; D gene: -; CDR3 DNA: TGCGCCAGCAGCTTGGAACAGGGTGGGAATTCACCCCTCCACTTT; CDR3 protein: CASSLEQGGNSPLHF
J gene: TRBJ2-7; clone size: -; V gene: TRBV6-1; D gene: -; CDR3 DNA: TGTGCCAGCGGGGATAGCGGCCTGAGCTCCTACGAGCAGTACTTC; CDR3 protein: CASGDSGLSSYEQYF
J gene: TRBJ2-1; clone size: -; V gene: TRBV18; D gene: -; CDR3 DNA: TGTGCCAGCTCACCAGGGCACAACTACAATGAGCAGTTCTTC; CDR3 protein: CASSPGHNYNEQFF
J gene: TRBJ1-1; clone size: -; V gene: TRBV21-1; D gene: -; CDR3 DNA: TGTGCCAGCAGCAAAGCAGGTCCGGGTATGCACACTGAAGCTTTCTTT; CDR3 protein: CASSKAGPGMHTEAFF
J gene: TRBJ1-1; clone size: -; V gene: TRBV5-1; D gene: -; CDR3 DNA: TGCGCCAGCAGCCCCTCCCCCGGGAACACTGAAGCTTTCTTT; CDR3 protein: CASSPSPGNTEAFF
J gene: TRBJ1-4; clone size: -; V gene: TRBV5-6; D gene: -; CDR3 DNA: TGTGCCAGCAGCTTGTACCCCCACGGGACAACTAATGAAAAACTGTTTTTT; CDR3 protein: CASSLYPHGTTNEKLFF
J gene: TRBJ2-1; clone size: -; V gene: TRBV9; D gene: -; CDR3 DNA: TGTGCCAGCGGTAGCGTGAGCTACAATGAGCAGTTCTTC; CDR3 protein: CASGSVSYNEQFF
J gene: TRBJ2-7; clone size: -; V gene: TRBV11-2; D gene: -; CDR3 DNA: TGTGCCAGCAGGATGGCAGGTCGCGGGGGCACCTACGAGCAGTACTTC; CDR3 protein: CASRMAGRGGTYEQYF
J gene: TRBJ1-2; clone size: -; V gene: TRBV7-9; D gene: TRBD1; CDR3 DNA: TGTGCCAGCAGCACCGGGACAGGGGGTGGCTACACCTTC; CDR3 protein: CASSTGTGGGYTF
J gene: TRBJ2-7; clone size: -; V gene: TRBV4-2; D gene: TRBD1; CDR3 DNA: TGTGCCAGCAGCCAACAGTTAACAGGGGAGAGCTCCTACGAGCAGTACTTC; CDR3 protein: CASSQQLTGESSYEQYF
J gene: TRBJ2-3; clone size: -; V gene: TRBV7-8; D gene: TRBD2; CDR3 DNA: TGTGCCAGCAGCTCCAGTTCTAGCGGGGGGACCTCCGATACGCAGTATTTT; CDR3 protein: CASSSSSSGGTSDTQYF
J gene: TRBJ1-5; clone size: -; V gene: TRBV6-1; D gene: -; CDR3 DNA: TGTGCCAGCAGTGAAGTCGAGGTTTTCACATATAGCAATCAGCCCCAGCATTTT; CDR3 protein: CASSEVEVFTYSNQPQHF
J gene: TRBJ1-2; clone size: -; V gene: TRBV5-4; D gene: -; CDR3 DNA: TGTGCCAGCAGCTTCACAGGAAAAGTCTACACCTTC; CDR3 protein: CASSFTGKVYTF
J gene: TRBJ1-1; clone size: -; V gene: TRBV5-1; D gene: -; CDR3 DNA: TGCGCCAGCAGCTTGGCGGAGGAAGCTTTCTTT; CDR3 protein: CASSLAEEAFF
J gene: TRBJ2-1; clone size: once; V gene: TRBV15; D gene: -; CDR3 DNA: TGTGCCACCAGCAGAGATCAAGCAGGGTACGATGAGCAGTTCTTC; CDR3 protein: CATSRDQAGYDEQFF
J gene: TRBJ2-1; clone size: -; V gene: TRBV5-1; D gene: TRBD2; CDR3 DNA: TGCGCCAGCAGCTTGGGTCCCAGCGGGGTGTACAATGAGCAGTTCTTC; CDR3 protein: CASSLGPSGVYNEQFF
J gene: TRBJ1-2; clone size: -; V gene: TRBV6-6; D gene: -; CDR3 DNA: TGTGCCAGCAGTTATTCGAAAGGGAGGTATGGCTACACCTTC; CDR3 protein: CASSYSKGRYGYTF
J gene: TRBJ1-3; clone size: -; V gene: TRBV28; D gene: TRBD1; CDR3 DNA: TGTGCCAGCAGTTCAACAGGGGTGAACACCATATATTTT; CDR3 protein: CASSSTGVNTIYF
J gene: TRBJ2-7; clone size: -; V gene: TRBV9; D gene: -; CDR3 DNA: TGTGCCAGCAGCGTAGTTCCAGGGGCACAGTACGAGCAGTACTTC; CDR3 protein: CASSVVPGAQYEQYF
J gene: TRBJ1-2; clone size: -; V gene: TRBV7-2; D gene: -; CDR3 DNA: TGTGCCAGCAGCTCCCAAGGGACCACCGGGAGTGGCTACACCTTC; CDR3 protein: CASSSQGTTGSGYTF
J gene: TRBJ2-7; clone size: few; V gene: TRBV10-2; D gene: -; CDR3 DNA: TGCGCCAGCAGTGAGTTCCGAGACGGGATTCGGTACTTC; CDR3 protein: CASSEFRDGIRYF
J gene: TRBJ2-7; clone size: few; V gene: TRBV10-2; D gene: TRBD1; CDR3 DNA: TGCGCCAGCAGTATGACAGGGCCCCTCGCCGAGCAGTACTTC; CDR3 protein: CASSMTGPLAEQYF
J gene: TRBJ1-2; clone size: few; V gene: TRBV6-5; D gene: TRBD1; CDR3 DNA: TGTGCCAGCAGGGACGACAGGGGTACTAACTATGGCTACACCTTC; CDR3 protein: CASRDDRGTNYGYTF
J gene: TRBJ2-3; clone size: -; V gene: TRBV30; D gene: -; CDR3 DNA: TGTGCCTGGAGCCGACTGCTTAGCACAGATACGCAGTATTTT; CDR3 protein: CAWSRLLSTDTQYF